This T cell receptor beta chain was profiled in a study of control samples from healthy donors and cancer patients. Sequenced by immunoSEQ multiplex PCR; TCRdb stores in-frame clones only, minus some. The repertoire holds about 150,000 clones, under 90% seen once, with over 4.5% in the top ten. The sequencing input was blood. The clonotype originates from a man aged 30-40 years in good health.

The CDR3 nucleotides read TGTGCCAGCAGCCAACAGACAGGGGATCAAGAGACCCAGTACTTC. Protein sequence: CASSQQTGDQETQYF. The chain uses TRBV3-1 (or the pseudogene TRBV3-2) and TRBJ2-5; 8 bases are a match to TRBD1. J gave up 2 bases and V 2 bases, and 4 bases lay outside the gene matches. CDR3 length: 15 residues. CDR1 and CDR2 (germline): LGHDT, YNNKEL (reference sequence).